This TCR beta chain was identified in a study of CD8 T cells in ankylosing spondylitis. Only a few counts were recorded for this clonotype. What it recognizes is unknown. Trimming cost V 0 bases and J 6 bases; bases outside gene matches: 9. The CDR3 has 19 amino acids. Per the germline V gene, CDR1 is SGHRS and CDR2 is YFSETQ. Findings of the study overall: Typical of ankylosing spondylitis blood, it appeared, was a TCR beta motif of under 10 highly homologous variants. Reportedly, disease-linked clones are significantly enriched in ankylosing spondylitis patients' matched synovial fluid.

For TCR beta, libraries came from quantitative 5'-RACE with molecular barcodes. TCRdb analysed the 5' RACE reads with MiXCR anew, one entry per CDR3 protein. The sample gives 200,000 to 250,000 distinct CDR3 sequences, about 7.3% of which show up once; approximately 15% is in the top ten. The sample was blood, either unsorted or a sorted T cell fraction (not recorded which). V gene TRBV5-1 combines with J gene TRBJ2-1; 16 positions match TRBD2. This receptor was obtained from a male donor with ankylosing spondylitis. For the CDR3, the DNA is TGCGCCAGCAGCTTGGAGGGGGGACTAGCGGGAGGGCCGGTCAATGAGCAGTTCTTC. Amino acids: CASSLEGGLAGGPVNEQFF.